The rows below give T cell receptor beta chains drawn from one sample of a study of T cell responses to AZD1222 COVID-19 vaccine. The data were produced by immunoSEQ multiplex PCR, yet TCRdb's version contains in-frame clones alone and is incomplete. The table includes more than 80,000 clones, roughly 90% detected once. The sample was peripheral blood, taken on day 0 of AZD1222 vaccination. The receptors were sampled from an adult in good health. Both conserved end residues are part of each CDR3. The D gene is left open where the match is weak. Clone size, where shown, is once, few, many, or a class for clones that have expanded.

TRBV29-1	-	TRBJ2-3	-	TGCAGCGTTGAACAGGGTTCAGATACGCAGTATTTT	CSVEQGSDTQYF
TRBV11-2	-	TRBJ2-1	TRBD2	TGTGCCGTTAACGAGGCCAGCGGGACCTACAATGAGCAGTTCTTC	CAVNEASGTYNEQFF
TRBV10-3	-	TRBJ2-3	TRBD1	TGTGCCATCAGTGTAACAGGGGGCACAGATACGCAGTATTTT	CAISVTGGTDTQYF
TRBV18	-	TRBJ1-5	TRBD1	TGTGCCAGCTCAAAGACAGGGGATAGCAATCAGCCCCAGCATTTT	CASSKTGDSNQPQHF
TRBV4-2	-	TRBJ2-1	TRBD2	TGTGCCAGCAGCCAGCAGACTAGCGGGGGGCACAATGAGCAGTTCTTC	CASSQQTSGGHNEQFF
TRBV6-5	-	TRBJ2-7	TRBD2	TGTGCCAGCAGTAATAAAGCGGGAGGCTCCTACGAGCAGTACTTC	CASSNKAGGSYEQYF
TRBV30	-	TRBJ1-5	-	TGTGCCTGGGGGGTTGGCAATCAGCCCCAGCATTTT	CAWGVGNQPQHF
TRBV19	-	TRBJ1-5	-	TGTGCCAGTAGTACCTCCACACCTTCCAATCAGCCCCAGCATTTT	CASSTSTPSNQPQHF
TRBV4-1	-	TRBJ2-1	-	TGCGCCAGCAGCCAAGAAGGCCGGGGTGAGCAGTTCTTC	CASSQEGRGEQFF
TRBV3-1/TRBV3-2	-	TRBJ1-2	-	TGTGCCAGCAGCCAAATTACACTGAACTATGGCTACACCTTC	CASSQITLNYGYTF
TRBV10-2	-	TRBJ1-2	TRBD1	TGCGCCAGCAGCGCTGGACAGGGTCATGGCTACACCTTC	CASSAGQGHGYTF
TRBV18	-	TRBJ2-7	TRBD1	TGTGCCAGCTCACCACCGTCAGGGGGAACCTACGAGCAGTACTTC	CASSPPSGGTYEQYF
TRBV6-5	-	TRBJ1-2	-	TGTGCCAGCAGTTACTCAAGCAGCATAAACTATGGCTACACCTTC	CASSYSSSINYGYTF
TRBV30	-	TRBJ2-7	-	TGTGCCTGGGCCCGGAGGGAAATCGAGCAGTACTTC	CAWARREIEQYF
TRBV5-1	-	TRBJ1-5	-	TGCGCCAGCAGCTTGGGTGCAGGTTATCAGCCCCAGCATTTT	CASSLGAGYQPQHF
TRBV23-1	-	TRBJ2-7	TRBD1	TGCGCCAGCAGTTGGTTCCGGGACAGCACCTACGAGCAGTACTTC	CASSWFRDSTYEQYF
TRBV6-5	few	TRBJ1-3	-	TGTGCCAGCAGTTACTCGACGACAGTTACTGGAAACACCATATATTTT	CASSYSTTVTGNTIYF
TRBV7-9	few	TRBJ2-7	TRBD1	TGTGCCAGCTCCGACGGACAGGGTGACGAGCAGTACTTC	CASSDGQGDEQYF
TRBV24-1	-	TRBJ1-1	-	TGTGCCACCAGGGGGGAGCTGGGGAACACTGAAGCTTTCTTT	CATRGELGNTEAFF
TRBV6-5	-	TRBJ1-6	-	TGTGCCAGCAGTTACCGGGGGACGGCCTATAATTCACCCCTCCACTTT	CASSYRGTAYNSPLHF
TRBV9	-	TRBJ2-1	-	TGTGCCAGCAGCGTGGAGCTTCCCTACAATGAGCAGTTCTTC	CASSVELPYNEQFF
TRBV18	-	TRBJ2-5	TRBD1	TGTGCCAGCTCACCCGGACAGGGGGCTGGGGAGACCCAGTACTTC	CASSPGQGAGETQYF
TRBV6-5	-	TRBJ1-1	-	TGTGCCAGCACCCCTGACCCCTCGACTGAAGCTTTCTTT	CASTPDPSTEAFF
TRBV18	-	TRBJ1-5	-	TGTGCCAGCTCACTACAGACAGTGAATCAGCCCCAGCATTTT	CASSLQTVNQPQHF
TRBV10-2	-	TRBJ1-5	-	TGCGCCAGCCGTCAGCTCAATCAGCCCCAGCATTTT	CASRQLNQPQHF
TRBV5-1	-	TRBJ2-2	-	TGCGCCGCATCCCGTGGGGGCACCGGGGAGCTGTTTTTT	CAASRGGTGELFF
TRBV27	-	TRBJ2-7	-	TGTGCCAGCAGTTTATCGAACGGGGGAGTCCCCTACGAGCAGTACTTC	CASSLSNGGVPYEQYF
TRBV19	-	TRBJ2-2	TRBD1	TGTGCCAGTAGTATGAGACAGGGGGCGTCATGGACCGGGGAGCTGTTTTTT	CASSMRQGASWTGELFF
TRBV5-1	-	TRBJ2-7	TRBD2	TGCGCCAGCATTAGCGGGGCCCCCTACGAGCAGTACTTC	CASISGAPYEQYF
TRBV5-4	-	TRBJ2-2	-	TGTGCCAGCAGCTTGGACAGCTTTACCGGGGAGCTGTTTTTT	CASSLDSFTGELFF